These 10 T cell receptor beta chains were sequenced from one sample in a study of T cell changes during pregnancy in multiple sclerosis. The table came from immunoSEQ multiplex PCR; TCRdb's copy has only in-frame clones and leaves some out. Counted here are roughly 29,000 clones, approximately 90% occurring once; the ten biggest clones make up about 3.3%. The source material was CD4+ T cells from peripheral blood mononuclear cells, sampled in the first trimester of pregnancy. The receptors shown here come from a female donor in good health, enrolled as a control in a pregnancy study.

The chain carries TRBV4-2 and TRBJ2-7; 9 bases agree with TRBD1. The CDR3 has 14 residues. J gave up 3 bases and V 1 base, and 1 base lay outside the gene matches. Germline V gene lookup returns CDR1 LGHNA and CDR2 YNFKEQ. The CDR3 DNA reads TGTGCCAGCAGCCAAGGGACAGGGGACTACGAGCAGTACTTC. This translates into CASSQGTGDYEQYF.

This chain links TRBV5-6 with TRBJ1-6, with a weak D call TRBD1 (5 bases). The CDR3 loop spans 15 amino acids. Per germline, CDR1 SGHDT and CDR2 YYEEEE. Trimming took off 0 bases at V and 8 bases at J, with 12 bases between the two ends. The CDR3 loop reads CASSLDQGRDSPLHF. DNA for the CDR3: TGTGCCAGCAGCTTGGACCAGGGAAGGGATTCACCCCTCCACTTT.

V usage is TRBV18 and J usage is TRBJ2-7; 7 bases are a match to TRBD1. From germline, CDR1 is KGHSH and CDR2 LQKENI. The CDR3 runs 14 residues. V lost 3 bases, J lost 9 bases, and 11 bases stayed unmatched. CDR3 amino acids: CASSPGQSVSRQYF. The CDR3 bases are TGTGCCAGCTCACCGGGACAGAGCGTTTCTAGGCAGTACTTC.

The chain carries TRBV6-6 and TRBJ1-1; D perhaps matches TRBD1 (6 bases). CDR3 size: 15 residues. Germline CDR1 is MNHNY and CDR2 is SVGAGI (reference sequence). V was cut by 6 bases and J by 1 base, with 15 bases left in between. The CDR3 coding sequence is TGTGCCAGCAGCCTTACAGGGTGGGGGAACACTGAAGCTTTCTTT. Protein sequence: CASSLTGWGNTEAFF.

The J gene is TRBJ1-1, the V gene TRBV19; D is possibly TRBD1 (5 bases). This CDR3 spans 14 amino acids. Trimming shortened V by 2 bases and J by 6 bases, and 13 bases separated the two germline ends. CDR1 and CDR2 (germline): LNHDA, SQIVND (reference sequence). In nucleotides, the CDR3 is TGTGCCAGTAGTATAAACTTCGGGGGGGCTGAAGCTTTCTTT. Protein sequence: CASSINFGGAEAFF.

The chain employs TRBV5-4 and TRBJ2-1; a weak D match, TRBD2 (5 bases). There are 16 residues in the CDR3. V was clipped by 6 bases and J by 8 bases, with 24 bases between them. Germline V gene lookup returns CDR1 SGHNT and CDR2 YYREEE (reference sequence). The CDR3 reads CASTREGRIRRDEQFF. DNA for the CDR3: TGTGCCAGCACCCGCGAGGGCCGTATTAGAAGAGATGAGCAGTTCTTC. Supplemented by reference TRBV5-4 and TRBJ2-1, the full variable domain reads ETGVTQSPTHLIKTRGQQVTLRCSSQSGHNTVSWYQQALGQGPQFIFQYYREEENGRGNFPPRFSGLQFPNYSSELNVNALELDDSALYLCASTREGRIRRDEQFFGPGTRLTVL.

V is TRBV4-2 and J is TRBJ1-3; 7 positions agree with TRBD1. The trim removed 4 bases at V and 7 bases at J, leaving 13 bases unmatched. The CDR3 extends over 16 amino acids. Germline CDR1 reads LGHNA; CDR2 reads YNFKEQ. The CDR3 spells CASSLSQGTAKNTIYF. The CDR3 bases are TGTGCCAGCAGCCTCTCACAGGGGACGGCGAAGAACACCATATATTTT.

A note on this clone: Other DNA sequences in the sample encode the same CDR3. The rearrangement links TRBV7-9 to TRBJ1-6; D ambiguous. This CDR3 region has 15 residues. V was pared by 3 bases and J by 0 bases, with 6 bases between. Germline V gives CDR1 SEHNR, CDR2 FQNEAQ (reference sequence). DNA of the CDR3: TGTGCCAGCAGCTTGGGCAGCTCCTATAATTCACCCCTCCACTTT. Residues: CASSLGSSYNSPLHF.

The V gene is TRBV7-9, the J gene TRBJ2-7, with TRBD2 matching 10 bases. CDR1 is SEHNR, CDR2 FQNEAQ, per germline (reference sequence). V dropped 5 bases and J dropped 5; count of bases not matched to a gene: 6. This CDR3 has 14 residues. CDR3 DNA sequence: TGTGCCAGCAGCGCTAGCGGGAGCGAGCACGAGCAGTACTTC. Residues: CASSASGSEHEQYF. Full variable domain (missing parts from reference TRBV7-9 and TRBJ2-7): DTGVSQNPRHKITKRGQNVTFRCDPISEHNRLYWYRQTLGQGPEFLTYFQNEAQLEKSRLLSDRFSAERPKGSFSTLEIQRTEQGDSAMYLCASSASGSEHEQYFGPGTRLTVT.

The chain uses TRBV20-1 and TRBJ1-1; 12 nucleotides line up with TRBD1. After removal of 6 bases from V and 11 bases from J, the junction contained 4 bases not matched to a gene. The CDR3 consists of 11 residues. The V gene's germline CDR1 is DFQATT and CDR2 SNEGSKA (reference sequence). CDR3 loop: CSARDRGLAFF. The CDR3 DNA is TGCAGTGCGCGGGACAGGGGGCTCGCTTTCTTT.